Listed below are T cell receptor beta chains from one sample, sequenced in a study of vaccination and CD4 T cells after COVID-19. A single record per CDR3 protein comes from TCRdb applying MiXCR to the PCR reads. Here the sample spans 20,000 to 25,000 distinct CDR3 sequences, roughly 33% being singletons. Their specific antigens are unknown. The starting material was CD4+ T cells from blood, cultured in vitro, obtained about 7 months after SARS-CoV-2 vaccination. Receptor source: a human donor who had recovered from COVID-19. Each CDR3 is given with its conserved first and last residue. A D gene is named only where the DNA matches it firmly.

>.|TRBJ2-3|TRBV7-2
CASSLGLANTDTQYF
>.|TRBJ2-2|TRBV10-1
CASSESGTGELFF
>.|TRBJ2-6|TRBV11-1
CASSFRVSGANVLTF
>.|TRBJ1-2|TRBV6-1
CASTRYWWDGYTF
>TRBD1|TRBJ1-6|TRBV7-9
CASSLEDRYSPLHF
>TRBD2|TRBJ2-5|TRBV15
CATSFGRETQYF
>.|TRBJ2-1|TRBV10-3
CATVQGGAGRYNEQFF
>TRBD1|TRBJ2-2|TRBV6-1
CASSGTGDANTGELFF
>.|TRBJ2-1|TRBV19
CASTLGTEYNEQFF
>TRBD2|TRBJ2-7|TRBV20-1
CSAAGLARFSYEQYF
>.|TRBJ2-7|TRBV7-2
CASSLDPYEQYF
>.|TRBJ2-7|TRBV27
CASSPMGSRNYEQYF
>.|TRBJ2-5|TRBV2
CASSAKGETQYF
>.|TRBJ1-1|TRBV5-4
CASSLGGMDYAEAFF
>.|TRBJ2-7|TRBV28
CASRPTSLHEQYF
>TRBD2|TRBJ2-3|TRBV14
CASSRDYLSTDTQYF
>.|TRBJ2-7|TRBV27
CASSLSLSGRQYF
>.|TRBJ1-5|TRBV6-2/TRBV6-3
CASSTSRGAPSNQPQHF
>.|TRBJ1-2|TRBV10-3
CAISERTPDGYTF
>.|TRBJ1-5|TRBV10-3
CAISESGGGHQPQHF
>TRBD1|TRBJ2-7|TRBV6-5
CASSYEGQGASYEQYF
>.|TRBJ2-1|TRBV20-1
CSAKLWENDNEQFF
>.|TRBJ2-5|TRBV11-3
CASSLWGEETQYF
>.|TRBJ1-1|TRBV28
CASRGPGPGTEAFF
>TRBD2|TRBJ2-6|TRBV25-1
CASSGGRGLRAGANVLTF
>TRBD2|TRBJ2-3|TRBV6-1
CASSLLAGYTDTQYF
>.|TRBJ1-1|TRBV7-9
CASSPVGWAGAFF
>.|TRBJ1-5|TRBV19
CASSRQTNQPQHF